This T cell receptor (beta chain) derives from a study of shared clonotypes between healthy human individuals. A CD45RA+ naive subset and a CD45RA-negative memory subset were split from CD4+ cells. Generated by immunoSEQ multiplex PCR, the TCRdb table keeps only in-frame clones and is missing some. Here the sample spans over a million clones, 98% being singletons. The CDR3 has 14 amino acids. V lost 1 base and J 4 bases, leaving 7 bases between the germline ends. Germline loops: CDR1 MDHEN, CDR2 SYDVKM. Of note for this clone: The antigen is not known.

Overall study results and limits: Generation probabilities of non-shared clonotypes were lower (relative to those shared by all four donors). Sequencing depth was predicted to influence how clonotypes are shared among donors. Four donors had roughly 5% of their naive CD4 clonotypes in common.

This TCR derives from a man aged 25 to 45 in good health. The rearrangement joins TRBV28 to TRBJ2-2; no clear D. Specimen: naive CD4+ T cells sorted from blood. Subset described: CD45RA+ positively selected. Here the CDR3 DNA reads TGTGCCAGCAGTTTATTCTTGGGCACCGGGGAGCTGTTTTTT. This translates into CASSLFLGTGELFF. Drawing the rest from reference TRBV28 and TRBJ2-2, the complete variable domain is DVKVTQSSRYLVKRTGEKVFLECVQDMDHENMFWYRQDPGLGLRLIYFSYDVKMKEKGDIPEGYSVSREKKERFSLILESASTNQTSMYLCASSLFLGTGELFFGEGSRLTVL.